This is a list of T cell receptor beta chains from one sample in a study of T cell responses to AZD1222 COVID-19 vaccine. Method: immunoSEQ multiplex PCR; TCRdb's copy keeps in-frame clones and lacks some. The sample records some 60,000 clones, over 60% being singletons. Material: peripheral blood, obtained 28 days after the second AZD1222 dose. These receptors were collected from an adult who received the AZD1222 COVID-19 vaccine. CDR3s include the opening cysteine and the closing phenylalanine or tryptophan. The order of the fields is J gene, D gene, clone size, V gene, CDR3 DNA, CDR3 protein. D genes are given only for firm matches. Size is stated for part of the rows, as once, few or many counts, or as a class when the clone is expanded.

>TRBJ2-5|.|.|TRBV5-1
TGCGCCAGCAGTAGGGGTTACGGAGAGACCCAGTACTTC
CASSRGYGETQYF
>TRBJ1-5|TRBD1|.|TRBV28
TGTGCCAGCAGTTCAACCCTGGACAGGGTGGATCAGCCCCAGCATTTT
CASSSTLDRVDQPQHF
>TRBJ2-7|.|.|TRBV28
TGTGCCAGCAGCCGAGGGGGTACCTACGAGCAGTACTTC
CASSRGGTYEQYF
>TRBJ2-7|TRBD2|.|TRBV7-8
TGTGCCAGCAGCTCCCCAGGGAGGGGCGAGCAGTACTTC
CASSSPGRGEQYF
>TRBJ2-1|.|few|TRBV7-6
TGTGCCAGCAGCTTAGGGGGACCTCCGGTTGTCTGGGTTGAGCAGTTCTTC
CASSLGGPPVVWVEQFF
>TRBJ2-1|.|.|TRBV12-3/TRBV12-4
TGTGCCAGCACCCTCCAGGGGAGCAATGAGCAGTTCTTC
CASTLQGSNEQFF
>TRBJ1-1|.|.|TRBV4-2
TGTGCCAGCAGCCAAGATGAGCGGAGGGGCACTGAAGCTTTCTTT
CASSQDERRGTEAFF
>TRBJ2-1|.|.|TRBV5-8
TGTGCCAGCAGCTTGGCCTTGAGCGGCCTACCGGGAAATGAGCAGTTCTTC
CASSLALSGLPGNEQFF
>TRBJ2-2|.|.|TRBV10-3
TGTGCCATCAGTGAGGCTTTGGGCGGGGAGCTGTTTTTT
CAISEALGGELFF
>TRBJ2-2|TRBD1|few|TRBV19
TGTGCCAGCTCCGCGGGACAGGGGGCGGGCGGGGAGCTGTTTTTT
CASSAGQGAGGELFF
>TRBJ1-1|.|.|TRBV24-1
TGTGCCACCAGTGATCAAACGACGGGTCGAGCTTTCTTT
CATSDQTTGRAFF
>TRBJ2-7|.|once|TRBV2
TGTGCCAGCCGTCCCCCAGGGAAGACCTACGAGCAGTACTTC
CASRPPGKTYEQYF
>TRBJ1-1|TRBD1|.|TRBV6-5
TGTGCCAGCAGACCCAGGGGGGGACAATACACTGAAGCTTTCTTT
CASRPRGGQYTEAFF
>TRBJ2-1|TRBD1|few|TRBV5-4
TGTGCCAGCAGCTTCTCGGGACAGACAACTAATGAGCAGTTCTTC
CASSFSGQTTNEQFF
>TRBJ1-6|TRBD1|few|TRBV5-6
TGTGCCAGCAGTAACAGGGGTGCGTTTTCACCCCTCCACTTT
CASSNRGAFSPLHF